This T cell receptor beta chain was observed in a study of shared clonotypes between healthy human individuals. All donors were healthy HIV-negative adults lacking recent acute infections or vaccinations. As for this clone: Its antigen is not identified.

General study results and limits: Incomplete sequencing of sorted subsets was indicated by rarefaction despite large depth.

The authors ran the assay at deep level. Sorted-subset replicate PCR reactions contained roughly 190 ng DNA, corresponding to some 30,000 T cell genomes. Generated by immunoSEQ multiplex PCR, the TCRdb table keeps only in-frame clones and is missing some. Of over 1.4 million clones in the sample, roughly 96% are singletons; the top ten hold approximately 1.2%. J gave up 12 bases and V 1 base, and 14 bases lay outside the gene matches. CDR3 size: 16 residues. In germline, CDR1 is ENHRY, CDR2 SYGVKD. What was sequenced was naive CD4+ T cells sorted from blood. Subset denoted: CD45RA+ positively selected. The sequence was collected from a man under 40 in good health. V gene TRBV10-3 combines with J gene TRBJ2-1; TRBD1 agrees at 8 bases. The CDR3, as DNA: TGTGCCATCAGTGAGTGGACAGGGAAGTCCTCGGTTGGGCAGTTCTTC. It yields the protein CAISEWTGKSSVGQFF.